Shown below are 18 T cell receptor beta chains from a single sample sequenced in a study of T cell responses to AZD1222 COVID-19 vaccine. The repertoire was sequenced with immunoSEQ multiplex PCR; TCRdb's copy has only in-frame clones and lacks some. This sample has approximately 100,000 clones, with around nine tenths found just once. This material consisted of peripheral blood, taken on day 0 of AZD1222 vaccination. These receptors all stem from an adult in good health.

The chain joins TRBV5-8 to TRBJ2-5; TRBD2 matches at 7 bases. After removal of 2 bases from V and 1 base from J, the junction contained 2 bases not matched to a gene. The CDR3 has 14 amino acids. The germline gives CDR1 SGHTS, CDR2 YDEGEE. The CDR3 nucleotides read TGTGCCAGCAGCTTTACTAGCGCCCAAGAGACCCAGTACTTC. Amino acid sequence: CASSFTSAQETQYF.

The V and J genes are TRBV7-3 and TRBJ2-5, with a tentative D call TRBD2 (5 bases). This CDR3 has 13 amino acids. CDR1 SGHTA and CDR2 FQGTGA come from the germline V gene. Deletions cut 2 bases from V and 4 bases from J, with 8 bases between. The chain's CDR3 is CASSLREGETQYF. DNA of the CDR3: TGTGCCAGCAGCTTACGGGAAGGAGAGACCCAGTACTTC.

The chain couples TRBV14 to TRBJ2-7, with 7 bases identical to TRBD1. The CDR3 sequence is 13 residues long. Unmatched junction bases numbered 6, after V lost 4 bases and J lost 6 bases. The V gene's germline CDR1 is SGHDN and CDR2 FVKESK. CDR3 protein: CASSLANRGEQYF. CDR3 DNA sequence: TGTGCCAGCAGCCTAGCCAACAGGGGCGAGCAGTACTTC.

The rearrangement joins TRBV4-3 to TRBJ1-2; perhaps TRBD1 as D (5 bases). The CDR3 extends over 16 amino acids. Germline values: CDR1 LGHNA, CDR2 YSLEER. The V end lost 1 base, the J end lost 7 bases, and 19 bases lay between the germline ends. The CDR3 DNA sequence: TGCGCCAGCAGCCAAGCTGTGGAAAGGGGAGGGGCTGGCTACACCTTC. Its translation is CASSQAVERGGAGYTF.

The CDR3 DNA reads as TGTGCCAGCAGCCGGGACACTCCTAACTATGGCTACACCTTC. This encodes CASSRDTPNYGYTF. The chain joins TRBV16 to TRBJ1-2; TRBD1 might be the D (6 bases). The germline CDR1 and CDR2 sequences are KGHSY and FQNENV. The V end lost 4 bases, the J end lost 0 bases, and 9 bases lay between the germline ends. There are 14 residues in the CDR3.

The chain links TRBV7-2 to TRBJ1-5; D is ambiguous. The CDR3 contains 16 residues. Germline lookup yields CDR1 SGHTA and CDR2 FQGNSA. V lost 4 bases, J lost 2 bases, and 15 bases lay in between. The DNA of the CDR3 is TGTGCCAGCAGCTCCCCTGTGGCCCAGGGCAATCAGCCCCAGCATTTT. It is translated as CASSSPVAQGNQPQHF.

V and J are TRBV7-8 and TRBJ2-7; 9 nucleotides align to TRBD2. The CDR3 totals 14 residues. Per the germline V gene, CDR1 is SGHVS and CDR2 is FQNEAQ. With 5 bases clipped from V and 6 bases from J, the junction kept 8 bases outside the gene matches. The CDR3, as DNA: TGTGCCAGCAGCCCCCTTGCGGGAGGGACCGAGCAGTACGTC. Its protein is CASSPLAGGTEQYV.

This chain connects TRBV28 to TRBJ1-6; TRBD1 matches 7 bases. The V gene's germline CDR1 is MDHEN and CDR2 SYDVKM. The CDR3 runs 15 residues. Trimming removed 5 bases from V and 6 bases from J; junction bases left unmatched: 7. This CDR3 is CASSVLRGINSPLHF. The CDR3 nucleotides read TGTGCCAGCAGTGTACTCAGGGGGATTAATTCACCCCTCCACTTT. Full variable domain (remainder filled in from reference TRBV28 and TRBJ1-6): DVKVTQSSRYLVKRTGEKVFLECVQDMDHENMFWYRQDPGLGLRLIYFSYDVKMKEKGDIPEGYSVSREKKERFSLILESASTNQTSMYLCASSVLRGINSPLHFGNGTRLTVT.

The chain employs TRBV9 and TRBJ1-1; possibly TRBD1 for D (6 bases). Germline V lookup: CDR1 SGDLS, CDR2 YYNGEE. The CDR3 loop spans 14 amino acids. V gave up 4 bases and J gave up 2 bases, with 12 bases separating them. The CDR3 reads CASSSGTPNTEAFF. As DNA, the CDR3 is TGTGCCAGCAGCAGTGGGACACCTAACACTGAAGCTTTCTTT.

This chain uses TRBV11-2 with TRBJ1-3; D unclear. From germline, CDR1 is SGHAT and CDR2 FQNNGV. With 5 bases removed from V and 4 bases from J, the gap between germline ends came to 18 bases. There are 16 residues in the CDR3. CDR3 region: CASSPPSPLGGNTIYF. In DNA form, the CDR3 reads TGTGCCAGCAGCCCCCCTTCACCATTGGGGGGAAACACCATATATTTT.

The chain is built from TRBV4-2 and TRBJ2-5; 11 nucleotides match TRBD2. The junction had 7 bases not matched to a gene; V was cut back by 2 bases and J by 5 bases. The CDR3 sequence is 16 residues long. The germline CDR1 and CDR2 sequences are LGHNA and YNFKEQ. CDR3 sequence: CASSQLGLAGVETQYF. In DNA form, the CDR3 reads TGTGCCAGCAGCCAACTCGGACTAGCGGGTGTGGAGACCCAGTACTTC.

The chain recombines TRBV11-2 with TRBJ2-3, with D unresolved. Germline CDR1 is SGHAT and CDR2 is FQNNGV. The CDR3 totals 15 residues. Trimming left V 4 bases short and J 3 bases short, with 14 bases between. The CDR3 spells CASSYNLGRTDTQYF. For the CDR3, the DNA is TGTGCCAGCAGCTACAATCTTGGACGGACAGATACGCAGTATTTT.

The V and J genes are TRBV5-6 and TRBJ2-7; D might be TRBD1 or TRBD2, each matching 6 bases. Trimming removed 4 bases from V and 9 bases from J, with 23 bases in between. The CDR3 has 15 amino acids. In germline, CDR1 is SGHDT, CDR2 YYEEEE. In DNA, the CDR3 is TGTGCCAGCAGCCCCGAGGGGGGCAGGGACCCGGGGCAGTACGTC. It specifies CASSPEGGRDPGQYV.

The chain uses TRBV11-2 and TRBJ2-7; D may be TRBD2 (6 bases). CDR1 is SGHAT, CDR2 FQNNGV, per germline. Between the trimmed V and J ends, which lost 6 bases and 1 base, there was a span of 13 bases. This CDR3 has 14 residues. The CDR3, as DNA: TGTGCCAGCAGTTTGAGCGGGCGATCCTACGAGCAGTACGTC. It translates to CASSLSGRSYEQYV.

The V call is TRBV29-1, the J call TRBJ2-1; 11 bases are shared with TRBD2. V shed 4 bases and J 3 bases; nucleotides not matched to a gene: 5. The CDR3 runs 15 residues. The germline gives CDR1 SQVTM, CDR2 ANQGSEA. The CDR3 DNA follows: TGCAGCGTTGGTGGTAGCGGGAGGGTCTACAATGAGCAGTTCTTC. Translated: CSVGGSGRVYNEQFF.

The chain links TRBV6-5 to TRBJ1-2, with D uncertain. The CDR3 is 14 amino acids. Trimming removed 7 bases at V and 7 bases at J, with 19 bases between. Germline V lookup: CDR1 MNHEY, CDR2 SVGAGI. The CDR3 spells CASIRSGREFGYTF. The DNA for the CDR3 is TGTGCCAGCATCCGCTCCGGTAGGGAGTTTGGCTACACCTTC.

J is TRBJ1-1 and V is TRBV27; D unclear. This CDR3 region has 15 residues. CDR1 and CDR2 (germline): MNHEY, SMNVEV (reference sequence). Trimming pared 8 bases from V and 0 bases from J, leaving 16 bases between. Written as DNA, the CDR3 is TGTGCCAGCGCCCGTCTTCCGGGCGTGAACACTGAAGCTTTCTTT. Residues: CASARLPGVNTEAFF.

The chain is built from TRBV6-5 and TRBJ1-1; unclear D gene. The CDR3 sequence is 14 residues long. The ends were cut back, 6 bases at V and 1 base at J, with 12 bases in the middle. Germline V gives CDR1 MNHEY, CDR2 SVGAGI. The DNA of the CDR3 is TGTGCCAGCAGAGTTCCGTGGGGGAACACTGAAGCTTTCTTT. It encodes CASRVPWGNTEAFF.